Detailed here is one T cell receptor beta chain. The data were obtained in a study of human T cells and chemical hapten exposure. This CDR3 region has 14 residues. Germline CDR1 is SEHNR and CDR2 is FQNEAQ (reference sequence). V lost 1 base and J 1 base, leaving 7 bases between the germline ends. The time point denotes: patch test 1, 2 weeks after DPC sensitization. As for treatment: therapeutic diphenylcyclopropenone sensitization with weekly scalp DPC. From the RACE reads, TCRdb called clonotypes with MiXCR, one entry per CDR3 protein. The sample yields 350,000 or so distinct CDR3 sequences, about 7% seen once.

The specimen was whole blood, collected in connection with sensitization to the hapten diphenylcyclopropenone (DPC). The J gene is TRBJ1-2, the V gene TRBV7-9; no firm D call. The TCR originated in a woman between 18 and 29 years old with alopecia areata. Some clones in this sample may be carry-over from other donors' samples. In DNA form, the CDR3 reads TGTGCCAGCAGCTTAGTGACGAATAACTATGGCTACACCTTC. This codes for CASSLVTNNYGYTF.